The 25 T cell receptor beta chains below come from one sample, sequenced in a study of cytomegalovirus exposure and HLA in healthy donors. Amplification used 60 Vbeta primers and 13 Jbeta primers. The method was immunoSEQ multiplex PCR; TCRdb's version includes in-frame clones alone and lacks a portion of them. Of 150,000 to 180,000 clones detected, around 70% appear once; the ten largest clones hold under 2.5%. Sequencing input: PBMCs. The receptors originated from a man aged 30-40 years in good health and CMV-seronegative.

The chain recombines TRBV28 with TRBJ1-2, with a tentative D call TRBD1 (6 bases). This CDR3 spans 13 amino acids. Per the germline V gene, CDR1 is MDHEN and CDR2 is SYDVKM. The V and J ends lost 3 bases and 8 bases respectively, with 13 bases between them. The CDR3: CASSLGRQDGYTF. The DNA of the CDR3 is TGTGCCAGCAGTTTGGGACGACAGGACGGCTACACCTTC.

For this clone: At one boundary the junction diverges from the germline segment, which might be a read error. This chain links TRBV5-1 with TRBJ1-6; D not certain. In germline, CDR1 is SGHRS, CDR2 YFSETQ. This CDR3 region has 13 residues. This CDR3 is CASSLGGNSPLNF. The CDR3 nucleotides read TGCGCCAGCAGCTTGGGAGGAAATTCACCCCTCAACTTT.

V is TRBV19 and J is TRBJ1-5, with unresolved D. V lost 11 bases, J lost 9 bases, and 8 bases lay in between. Germline assignment: CDR1 LNHDA and CDR2 SQIVND (reference sequence). The CDR3 is made up of 9 amino acids. The CDR3 loop is CAAGPPQHF. The CDR3 DNA reads as TGTGCCGCCGGTCCGCCCCAGCATTTT.

The rearrangement joins TRBV9 to TRBJ2-1; a possible D gene is TRBD2 (5 bases). The CDR3 loop spans 15 amino acids. Germline V gene lookup returns CDR1 SGDLS and CDR2 YYNGEE. Trimming removed 0 bases from V and 7 bases from J, with 14 bases in between. The chain's CDR3 is CASSVEAAETNEQFF. The CDR3 coding sequence is TGTGCCAGCAGCGTAGAAGCGGCGGAAACAAATGAGCAGTTCTTC.

The chain recombines TRBV7-2 with TRBJ1-6, with TRBD1 identical over 8 bases. The germline V gene has CDR1 SGHTA and CDR2 FQGNSA. V lost 1 base and J lost 7; bases outside the gene matches: 6. There are 16 residues in the CDR3. The CDR3 DNA follows: TGTGCCAGCAGCTTAGAGGGGGACAGGAGGAATTCACCCCTCCACTTT. It translates to CASSLEGDRRNSPLHF.

This clone was counted a few times. CDR3 protein: CASSWGLAGVEFF. CDR3 DNA sequence: TGTGCCAGCAGCTGGGGACTAGCGGGGGTTGAGTTCTTC. This chain joins TRBV11-1 and TRBJ2-1; the match to TRBD2 covers 14 bases. The J segment lost 14 bases and the V segment lost 4 bases, leaving 4 bases of the junction unmatched. From germline, CDR1 is SGHAT and CDR2 FQDESV (reference sequence). The CDR3 length is 13 residues.

About this clone: The final CDR3 position lacks the conserved phenylalanine or tryptophan, pointing to a likely read error. The gene calls are TRBV4-1 and TRBJ2-7; D possibly corresponds to TRBD2 (6 bases). CDR3 length equals 17 residues. The germline V gene encodes CDR1 MGHRA and CDR2 YSYEKL. Trimming removed 0 bases at V and 4 bases at J, with 19 bases between. Here the CDR3 reads CASSQDGGWTIDYEQYS. The CDR3 nucleotides are TGCGCCAGCAGCCAAGATGGGGGATGGACTATCGATTACGAGCAGTACTCC.

This clone occurred a few times. The rearrangement uses TRBV6-5 and TRBJ2-7, with D hard to call. The V gene's germline CDR1 is MNHEY and CDR2 SVGAGI. CDR3 length: 13 residues. V was shortened by 6 bases and J by 0 bases, with 9 bases between the two germline ends. This CDR3 is CASSPNPSYEQYF. DNA of the CDR3: TGTGCCAGCAGCCCCAATCCCTCCTACGAGCAGTACTTC.

J is TRBJ1-5 and V is TRBV2; 10 nucleotides align to TRBD1. Germline V gives CDR1 SNHLY, CDR2 FYNNEI. This CDR3 has 14 amino acids. The trim removed 7 bases at V and 5 bases at J, leaving 5 bases unmatched. The CDR3 reads CASTTGQGDQPQHF. Here the CDR3 DNA reads TGTGCCAGCACTACTGGACAGGGGGATCAGCCCCAGCATTTT.

This chain links TRBV5-5 with TRBJ2-7, with unresolved D. V gave up 0 bases and J gave up 3 bases, with 10 bases separating them. The CDR3 has 14 residues. Germline loops: CDR1 SGHKS, CDR2 YYEKEE (reference sequence). The DNA of the CDR3 is TGTGCCAGCAGCTTGGAGAACAGTGGCTACGAGCAGTACTTC. Its protein product is CASSLENSGYEQYF.

This clone was observed a single time. V gene TRBV27 combines with J gene TRBJ2-2, with D tentatively TRBD2 (6 bases). V gave up 5 bases and J gave up 0 bases, with 13 bases separating them. Per germline, CDR1 MNHEY and CDR2 SMNVEV (reference sequence). The CDR3 totals 16 residues. CDR3 DNA: TGTGCCAGCAGTCAAATGGACTACACGAACACCGGGGAGCTGTTTTTT. It translates to CASSQMDYTNTGELFF.

The J gene is TRBJ2-3, the V gene TRBV27; a possible D gene is TRBD2 (5 bases). The CDR3 length is 15 residues. In germline, CDR1 is MNHEY, CDR2 SMNVEV (reference sequence). V lost 5 bases and J lost 2, with 14 bases in between. CDR3 DNA sequence: TGTGCCAGCAGTACCGAGGGCCTTTACACAGATACGCAGTATTTT. It yields the protein CASSTEGLYTDTQYF.

The chain combines TRBV28 with TRBJ1-2; D possibly corresponds to TRBD1 (5 bases). Germline V gene data show CDR1 as MDHEN and CDR2 as SYDVKM. V was shortened by 4 bases and J by 0 bases, with 15 bases between the two germline ends. This CDR3 spans 16 amino acids. The CDR3 DNA reads TGTGCCAGCAGTTCATTGACAGTCGGTTCTAACTATGGCTACACCTTC. Translating it yields CASSSLTVGSNYGYTF.

The chain is built from TRBV6-1 and TRBJ1-6; D is perhaps TRBD1 (5 bases). Germline V gene lookup returns CDR1 MNHNS and CDR2 SASEGT. The CDR3 totals 14 residues. Trimming took off 2 bases at V and 7 bases at J, with 9 bases between the two ends. The CDR3 protein is CASSERAGNSPLHF. In DNA form, the CDR3 reads TGTGCCAGCAGTGAAAGGGCAGGGAATTCACCCCTCCACTTT.

CDR3: CASSIEGQGLSYEQYF. DNA for the CDR3: TGTGCCAGTAGTATAGAAGGACAGGGCCTATCCTACGAGCAGTACTTC. The rearrangement links TRBV19 to TRBJ2-7; 8 nucleotides agree with TRBD1. Trimming at V came to 0 bases and at J to 1 base, leaving 5 bases not matched to a gene. The germline CDR1 and CDR2 sequences are LNHDA and SQIVND (reference sequence). CDR3 size: 16 residues. The variable domain in full, with the rest retrieved from reference TRBV19 and TRBJ2-7, is DGGITQSPKYLFRKEGQNVTLSCEQNLNHDAMYWYRQDPGQGLRLIYYSQIVNDFQKGDIAEGYSVSREKKESFPLTVTSAQKNPTAFYLCASSIEGQGLSYEQYFGPGTRLTVT.

The J gene is TRBJ1-5, the V gene TRBV7-9, with 7 bases that match TRBD1. Germline lookup yields CDR1 SEHNR and CDR2 FQNEAQ (reference sequence). The CDR3 sequence is 13 residues long. V lost 3 bases and J lost 7; bases outside the gene matches: 3. CDR3 amino acids: CASSLTGMQPQHF. The CDR3 DNA reads TGTGCCAGCAGCTTGACAGGGATGCAGCCCCAGCATTTT. The whole variable domain, filled in from reference TRBV7-9 and TRBJ1-5, reads DTGVSQNPRHKITKRGQNVTFRCDPISEHNRLYWYRQTLGQGPEFLTYFQNEAQLEKSRLLSDRFSAERPKGSFSTLEIQRTEQGDSAMYLCASSLTGMQPQHFGDGTRLSIL.

This rearrangement joins TRBV29-1 to TRBJ2-1; D not resolved. CDR1 SQVTM and CDR2 ANQGSEA come from the germline V gene. Trimming cost V 3 bases and J 4 bases, with 10 bases left between them. CDR3 length: 13 amino acids. CDR3 region: CSVESLEYNEQFF. DNA of the CDR3: TGCAGCGTTGAGTCATTGGAGTACAATGAGCAGTTCTTC.

The V and J genes are TRBV28 and TRBJ2-5, with unresolved D. Germline V gene lookup returns CDR1 MDHEN and CDR2 SYDVKM. CDR3 size: 15 residues. V gave up 2 bases and J gave up 5 bases, with 15 bases separating them. CDR3 sequence (DNA): TGTGCCAGCAGTTTAGAACGCGACGGGTGGGAGACCCAGTACTTC. This gives the protein CASSLERDGWETQYF.

This chain uses TRBV19 with TRBJ2-2, with 8 positions matching TRBD2. In germline, CDR1 is LNHDA, CDR2 SQIVND (reference sequence). Losses at the gene ends were 10 bases for V and 4 bases for J; bases not matched to a gene: 8. CDR3 length equals 14 residues. The CDR3 reads CATGTGGPTGELFF. The CDR3 DNA reads as TGTGCCACCGGGACGGGGGGGCCCACCGGGGAGCTGTTTTTT. Full variable domain (missing parts from reference TRBV19 and TRBJ2-2): DGGITQSPKYLFRKEGQNVTLSCEQNLNHDAMYWYRQDPGQGLRLIYYSQIVNDFQKGDIAEGYSVSREKKESFPLTVTSAQKNPTAFYLCATGTGGPTGELFFGEGSRLTVL.

Of note for this clone: At one of its ends the junction is not consistent with the germline gene, which may arise from a read error. V is TRBV18 and J is TRBJ1-2; D is unresolved. The CDR3 is 13 amino acids. Per germline, CDR1 KGHSH and CDR2 LQKENI. CDR3 region: CASSPDGTLGYPF. The CDR3 bases are TGTGCCAGCTCACCAGACGGTACCCTGGGCTACCCCTTC.

The chain joins TRBV9 to TRBJ1-2; tentatively, D is TRBD1 (6 bases). Germline V gene data show CDR1 as SGDLS and CDR2 as YYNGEE. V was trimmed by 0 bases and J by 4 bases, leaving 13 bases between them. The CDR3 covers 15 residues. CDR3 DNA: TGTGCCAGCAGCGTAGGGGCAGGGGAGAGCTATGGCTACACCTTC. As protein: CASSVGAGESYGYTF. Using reference TRBV9 and TRBJ1-2 for the parts outside the CDR3, the full variable domain is DSGVTQTPKHLITATGQRVTLRCSPRSGDLSVYWYQQSLDQGLQFLIQYYNGEERAKGNILERFSAQQFPDLHSELNLSSLELGDSALYFCASSVGAGESYGYTFGSGTRLTVV.

The chain has TRBV19 and TRBJ2-5; 9 bases agree with TRBD2. This CDR3 has 15 amino acids. In germline, CDR1 is LNHDA, CDR2 SQIVND (reference sequence). Trimming at V came to 3 bases and at J to 4 bases, leaving 6 bases not matched to a gene. CDR3: CASSISRLAAETQYF. The CDR3 DNA is TGTGCCAGTAGTATTTCGAGACTAGCGGCAGAGACCCAGTACTTC.

The chain employs TRBV11-2 and TRBJ2-2, with TRBD1 matching 9 bases. Germline lookup yields CDR1 SGHAT and CDR2 FQNNGV. With V trimmed by 6 bases and J by 8 bases, 10 bases remained unmatched. The CDR3 sequence is 15 residues long. The CDR3 DNA reads as TGTGCCAGCAGTCCCGGGACAGGGCTTTCAGGGGAGCTGTTTTTT. Translation: CASSPGTGLSGELFF.

This clone showed up just a few times. The chain links TRBV5-1 to TRBJ1-6; D call uncertain. The V end lost 5 bases, the J end lost 9 bases, and 12 bases lay between the germline ends. The CDR3 spans 13 residues. Germline CDR1 SGHRS, CDR2 YFSETQ. The CDR3 nucleotides are TGCGCCAGCAGGATCAAGGCGGGTTCACCCCTCCACTTT. Its translation: CASRIKAGSPLHF. The entire variable domain, with the rest obtained from reference TRBV5-1 and TRBJ1-6, is as follows: KAGVTQTPRYLIKTRGQQVTLSCSPISGHRSVSWYQQTPGQGLQFLFEYFSETQRNKGNFPGRFSGRQFSNSRSEMNVSTLELGDSALYLCASRIKAGSPLHFGNGTRLTVT.

This clone was found a few times. V and J are TRBV5-4 and TRBJ2-7, with D perhaps matching TRBD1 (7 bases). Between the trimmed V and J ends, which lost 4 bases and 5 bases, there was a span of 13 bases. This CDR3 spans 13 amino acids. Germline V lookup: CDR1 SGHNT, CDR2 YYREEE (reference sequence). CDR3: CASSTQGGNEQYF. The CDR3 region has the DNA TGTGCCAGCAGCACCCAGGGGGGCAACGAGCAGTACTTC.